This T cell receptor beta chain was identified during a study of T cell repertoires in cytomegalovirus infection. On this clonotype itself: As yet, its antigen is unknown.

TCRdb reprocessed the reads with MiXCR, giving one entry per CDR3 protein. The sample lists roughly 860,000 distinct CDR3 sequences, about 31% occurring once. Trimming left V 6 bases short and J 6 bases short, with 12 bases between. This CDR3 comprises 13 residues. From germline, CDR1 is MNHEY and CDR2 SMNVEV (reference sequence). The J gene is TRBJ2-4, the V gene TRBV27; the D gene is possibly TRBD2 (6 bases). The input for sequencing was cultured CD8+ T cells from PBMCs, taken from culture after CMV antigen stimulation. The TCR was taken from a human donor in good health (CMV status not recorded). Some clones in this sample may be carry-over from other donors' samples. CDR3 in amino acids: CASSRDWGNIQYF. CDR3 nucleotides: TGTGCCAGCAGCCGGGACTGGGGAAACATTCAGTACTTC.